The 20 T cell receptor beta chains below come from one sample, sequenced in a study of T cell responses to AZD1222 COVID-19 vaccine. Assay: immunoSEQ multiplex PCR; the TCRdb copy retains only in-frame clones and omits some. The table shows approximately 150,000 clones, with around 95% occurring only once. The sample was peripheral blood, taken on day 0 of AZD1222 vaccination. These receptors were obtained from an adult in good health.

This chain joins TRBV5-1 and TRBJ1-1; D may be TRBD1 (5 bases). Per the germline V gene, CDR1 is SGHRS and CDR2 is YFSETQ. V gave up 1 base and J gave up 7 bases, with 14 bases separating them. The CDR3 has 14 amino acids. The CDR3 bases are TGCGCCAGCAGCTTGTCCCAGGGAAGGAATGAAGCTTTCTTT. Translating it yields CASSLSQGRNEAFF.

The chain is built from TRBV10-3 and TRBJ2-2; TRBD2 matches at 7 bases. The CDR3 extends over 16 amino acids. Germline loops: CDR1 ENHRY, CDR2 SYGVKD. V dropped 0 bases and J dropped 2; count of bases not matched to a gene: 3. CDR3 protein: CAISESVGLNTGELFF. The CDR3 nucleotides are TGTGCCATCAGTGAGTCGGTGGGACTAAACACCGGGGAGCTGTTTTTT.

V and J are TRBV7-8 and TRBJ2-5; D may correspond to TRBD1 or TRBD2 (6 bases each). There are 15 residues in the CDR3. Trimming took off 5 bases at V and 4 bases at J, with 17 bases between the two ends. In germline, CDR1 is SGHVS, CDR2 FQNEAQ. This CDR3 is CASSRGDWARETQYF. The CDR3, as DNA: TGTGCCAGCAGCAGGGGGGACTGGGCTCGAGAGACCCAGTACTTC.

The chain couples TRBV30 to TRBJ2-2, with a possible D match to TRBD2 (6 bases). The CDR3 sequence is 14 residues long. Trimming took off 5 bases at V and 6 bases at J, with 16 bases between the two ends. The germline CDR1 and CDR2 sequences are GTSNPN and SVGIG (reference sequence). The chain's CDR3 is CAWEGLPGPGELFF. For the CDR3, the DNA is TGTGCCTGGGAGGGACTCCCGGGACCCGGGGAGCTGTTTTTT.

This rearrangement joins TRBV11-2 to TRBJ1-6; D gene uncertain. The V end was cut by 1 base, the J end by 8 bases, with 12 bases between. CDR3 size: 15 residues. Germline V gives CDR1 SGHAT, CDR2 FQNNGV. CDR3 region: CASSLVGSGYSPLHF. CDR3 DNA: TGTGCCAGCAGCTTAGTAGGGTCAGGCTATTCACCCCTCCACTTT.

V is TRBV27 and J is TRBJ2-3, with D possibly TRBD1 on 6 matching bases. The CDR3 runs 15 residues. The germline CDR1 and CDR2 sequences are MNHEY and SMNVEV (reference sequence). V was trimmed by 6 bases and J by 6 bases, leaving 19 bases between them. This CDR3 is CASSLALAGEDTQYF. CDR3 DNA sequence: TGTGCCAGCAGCCTGGCCCTTGCAGGGGAGGATACGCAGTATTTT.

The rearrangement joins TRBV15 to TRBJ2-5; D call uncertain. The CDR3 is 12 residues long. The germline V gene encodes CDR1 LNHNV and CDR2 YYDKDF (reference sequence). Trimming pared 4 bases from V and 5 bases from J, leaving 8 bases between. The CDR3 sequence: CATSTVEETQYF. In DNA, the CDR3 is TGTGCCACCAGCACCGTTGAGGAGACCCAGTACTTC.

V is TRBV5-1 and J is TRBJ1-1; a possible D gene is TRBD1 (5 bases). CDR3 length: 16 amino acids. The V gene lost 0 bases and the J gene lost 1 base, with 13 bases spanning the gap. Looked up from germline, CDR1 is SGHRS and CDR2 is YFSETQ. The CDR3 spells CASSLALGAANTEAFF. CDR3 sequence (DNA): TGCGCCAGCAGCTTGGCGCTAGGGGCTGCGAACACTGAAGCTTTCTTT.

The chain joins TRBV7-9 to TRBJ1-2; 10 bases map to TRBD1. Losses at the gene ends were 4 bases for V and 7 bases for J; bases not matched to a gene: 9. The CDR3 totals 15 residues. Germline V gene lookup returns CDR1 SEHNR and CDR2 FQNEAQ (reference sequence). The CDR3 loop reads CASSSPDRGMGGYTF. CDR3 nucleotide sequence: TGTGCCAGCAGCTCCCCGGACAGGGGGATGGGTGGCTACACCTTC.

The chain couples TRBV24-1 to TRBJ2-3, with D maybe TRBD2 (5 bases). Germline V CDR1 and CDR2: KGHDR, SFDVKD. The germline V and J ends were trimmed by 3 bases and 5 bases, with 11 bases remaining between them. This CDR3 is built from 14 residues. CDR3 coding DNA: TGTGCCACCAGTGATCCCGGAGAGGGAGATACGCAGTATTTT. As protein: CATSDPGEGDTQYF.

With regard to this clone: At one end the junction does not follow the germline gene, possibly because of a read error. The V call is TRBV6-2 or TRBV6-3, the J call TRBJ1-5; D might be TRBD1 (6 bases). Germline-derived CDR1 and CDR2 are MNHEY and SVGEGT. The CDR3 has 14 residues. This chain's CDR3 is CASSRDTPNRPQHF. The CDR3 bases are TGTGCCAGCAGCCGGGACACGCCGAATCGGCCCCAGCATTTT.

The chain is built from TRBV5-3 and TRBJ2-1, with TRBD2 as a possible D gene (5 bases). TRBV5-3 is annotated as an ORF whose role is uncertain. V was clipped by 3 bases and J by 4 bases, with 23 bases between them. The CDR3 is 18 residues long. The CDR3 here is CARSSEGRSGGGYNEQFF. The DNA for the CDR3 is TGTGCCAGAAGCTCGGAAGGACGAAGCGGAGGCGGGTACAATGAGCAGTTCTTC.

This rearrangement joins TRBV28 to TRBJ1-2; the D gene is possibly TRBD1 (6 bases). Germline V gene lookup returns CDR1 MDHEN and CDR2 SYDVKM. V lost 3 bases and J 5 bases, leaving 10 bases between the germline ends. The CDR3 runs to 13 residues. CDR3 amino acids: CASSLVGQYGYTF. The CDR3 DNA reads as TGTGCCAGCAGTTTGGTGGGACAATATGGCTACACCTTC.

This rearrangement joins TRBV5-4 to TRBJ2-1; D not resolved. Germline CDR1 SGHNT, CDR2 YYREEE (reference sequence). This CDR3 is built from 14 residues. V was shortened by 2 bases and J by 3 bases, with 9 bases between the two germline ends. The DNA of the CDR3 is TGTGCCAGCAGCTTATCGGGCCTCTACAATGAGCAGTTCTTC. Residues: CASSLSGLYNEQFF.

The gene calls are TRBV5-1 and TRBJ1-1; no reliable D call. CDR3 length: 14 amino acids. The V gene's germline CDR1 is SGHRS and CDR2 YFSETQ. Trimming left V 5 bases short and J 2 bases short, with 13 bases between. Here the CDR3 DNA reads TGCGCCAGCAGAGGCGAGAGGGTCAACACTGAAGCTTTCTTT. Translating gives CASRGERVNTEAFF.

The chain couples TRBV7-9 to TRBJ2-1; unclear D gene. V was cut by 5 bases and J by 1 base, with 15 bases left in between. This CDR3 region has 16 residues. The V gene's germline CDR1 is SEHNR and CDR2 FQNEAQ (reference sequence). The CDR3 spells CASSPPVGPSYNEQFF. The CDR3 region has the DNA TGTGCCAGCAGCCCGCCGGTAGGGCCTTCCTACAATGAGCAGTTCTTC.

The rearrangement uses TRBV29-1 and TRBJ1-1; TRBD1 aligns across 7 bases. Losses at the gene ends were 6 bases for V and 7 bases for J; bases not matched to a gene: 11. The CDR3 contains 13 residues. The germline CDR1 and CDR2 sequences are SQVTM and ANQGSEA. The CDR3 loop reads CSVSKTGFDEAFF. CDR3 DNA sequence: TGCAGCGTATCCAAGACAGGGTTCGATGAAGCTTTCTTT.

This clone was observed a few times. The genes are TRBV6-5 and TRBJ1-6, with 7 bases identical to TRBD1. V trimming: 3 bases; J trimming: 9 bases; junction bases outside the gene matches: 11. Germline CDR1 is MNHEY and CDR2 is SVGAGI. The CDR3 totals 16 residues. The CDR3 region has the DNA TGTGCCAGCAGTTATAAAACGGGCTCAGGGGGTTCACCCCTCCACTTT. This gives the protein CASSYKTGSGGSPLHF.

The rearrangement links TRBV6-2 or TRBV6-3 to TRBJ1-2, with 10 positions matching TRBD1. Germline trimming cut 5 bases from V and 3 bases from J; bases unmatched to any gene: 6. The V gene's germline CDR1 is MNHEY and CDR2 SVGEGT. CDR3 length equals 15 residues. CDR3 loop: CASSTRGTGDYGYTF. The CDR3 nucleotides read TGTGCCAGCAGTACTCGGGGGACAGGGGACTATGGCTACACCTTC.

CDR3: CSVGQNTEAFF. The CDR3 region has the DNA TGCAGCGTTGGACAGAACACTGAAGCTTTCTTT. This rearrangement joins TRBV29-1 to TRBJ1-1; D uncertain. V was cut by 4 bases and J by 1 base, with 4 bases left in between. There are 11 residues in the CDR3. CDR1 and CDR2 (germline): SQVTM, ANQGSEA.